This entry lists 27 T cell receptor beta chains sequenced from one sample in a study of OX40 agonist ivuxolimab in advanced cancers. The protocol was immunoSEQ multiplex PCR, while the TCRdb copy is restricted to in-frame clones and leaves out a portion. The sample includes tens of thousands of clones, over 75% of them seen just once. The source was CD4+ or CD8+ T cells sorted from blood, collected in a trial of the OX40 agonist ivuxolimab. Every receptor here comes from an adult with an advanced solid tumor such as melanoma, head and neck, liver or kidney cancer.

This chain uses TRBV11-2 with TRBJ2-1, with 11 bases matching TRBD1. CDR1 is SGHAT, CDR2 FQNNGV, per germline. Germline trimming cut 7 bases from V and 0 bases from J; bases unmatched to any gene: 5. The CDR3 length is 16 residues. As DNA, the CDR3 is TGTGCCAGCACCACCGGGACAGGGGGCTCCTACAATGAGCAGTTCTTC. Translated, it gives CASTTGTGGSYNEQFF.

CDR3 sequence (DNA): TGCGCCAGCAGCCAAAAAGCAGACAGCAGCTCTGGAAACACCATATATTTT. It encodes CASSQKADSSSGNTIYF. The chain uses TRBV4-1 and TRBJ1-3, with a possible D match to TRBD1 (5 bases). CDR3 length: 17 residues. Trimming cost V 2 bases and J 0 bases, with 14 bases left between them. Germline V gene sequence: CDR1 MGHRA, CDR2 YSYEKL.

The chain combines TRBV19 with TRBJ2-7, with 7 bases identical to TRBD1. Per germline, CDR1 LNHDA and CDR2 SQIVND (reference sequence). V shed 5 bases and J 4 bases; nucleotides not matched to a gene: 5. This CDR3 has 13 amino acids. CDR3 in DNA: TGTGCCAGTAGTGCCAGGGGGTATTACGAGCAGTACTTC. Its protein product is CASSARGYYEQYF.

V gene TRBV6-4 combines with J gene TRBJ2-1, with D possibly TRBD2 on 6 matching bases. The ends were cut back, 0 bases at V and 0 bases at J, with 6 bases in the middle. Germline-derived CDR1 and CDR2 are MRHNA and SNTAGT. CDR3 length equals 15 residues. The CDR3 sequence is CASSDSGSSYNEQFF. CDR3 coding DNA: TGTGCCAGCAGTGACTCCGGGAGCTCCTACAATGAGCAGTTCTTC.

The rearrangement uses TRBV18 and TRBJ1-3; 11 bases map to TRBD1. Trimming at V came to 6 bases and at J to 2 bases, leaving 9 bases not matched to a gene. Germline CDR1 and CDR2: KGHSH and LQKENI. The CDR3 extends over 17 amino acids. CDR3 in DNA: TGTGCCAGCTCCCCGGGACAGGGGGAATCAGCTGGAAACACCATATATTTT. Its translation is CASSPGQGESAGNTIYF. Complete variable domain (other parts from reference TRBV18 and TRBJ1-3): NAGVMQNPRHLVRRRGQEARLRCSPMKGHSHVYWYRQLPEEGLKFMVYLQKENIIDESGMPKERFSAEFPKEGPSILRIQQVVRGDSAAYFCASSPGQGESAGNTIYFGEGSWLTVV.

V is TRBV7-2 and J is TRBJ2-1; 9 bases are shared with TRBD1. The CDR3 is 18 amino acids. With 4 bases clipped from V and 3 bases from J, the junction kept 13 bases outside the gene matches. The germline CDR1 and CDR2 sequences are SGHTA and FQGNSA. The CDR3 DNA is TGTGCCAGCAGCTCCAAACGATCCGGGACAGGGTTCTACAATGAGCAGTTCTTC. Its translation: CASSSKRSGTGFYNEQFF.

The chain combines TRBV29-1 with TRBJ2-4; TRBD2 matches at 10 bases. The CDR3 spans 19 residues. Trimming removed 1 base from V and 0 bases from J; junction bases left unmatched: 12. Germline CDR1 reads SQVTM; CDR2 reads ANQGSEA. CDR3 DNA sequence: TGCAGCGTTGAAGGGGGACTATCTAGCGGGGGCCTAGCCAAAAACATTCAGTACTTC. Translating it yields CSVEGGLSSGGLAKNIQYF.

V and J are TRBV2 and TRBJ2-1, with D perhaps being TRBD1 or TRBD2 (5 bases each). Trimming shortened V by 8 bases and J by 3 bases, and 11 bases separated the two germline ends. Germline V gene lookup returns CDR1 SNHLY and CDR2 FYNNEI. The CDR3 is 13 amino acids. CDR3 bases: TGTGCCAGCGCCGGGACGGACTACAATGAGCAGTTCTTC. Its protein product is CASAGTDYNEQFF.

The chain has TRBV29-1 and TRBJ2-7; D perhaps matches TRBD1 (6 bases). Looked up from germline, CDR1 is SQVTM and CDR2 is ANQGSEA. V gave up 4 bases and J gave up 2 bases, with 12 bases separating them. This CDR3 spans 13 amino acids. CDR3 in DNA: TGCAGCGTTGCGTACAGGGAACCCTACGAGCAGTACTTC. It codes for CSVAYREPYEQYF.

The chain couples TRBV11-3 to TRBJ2-7; D is unresolved. V was clipped by 7 bases and J by 3 bases, with 7 bases between them. CDR1 is SGHNT, CDR2 YENEEA, per germline. The CDR3 totals 11 residues. The CDR3 region has the DNA TGTGCCAGCACAGGCGGCTACGAGCAGTACTTC. Translated, it gives CASTGGYEQYF.

V and J are TRBV7-9 and TRBJ2-4; perhaps TRBD1 as D (5 bases). Germline loops: CDR1 SEHNR, CDR2 FQNEAQ (reference sequence). Trimming left V 5 bases short and J 15 bases short, with 14 bases between. The CDR3 length is 11 residues. The CDR3 coding sequence is TGTGCCAGCAGCCAGGACATAACCTGGTACTTC. Protein sequence: CASSQDITWYF.

Relative to its sample, this clone is medium-sized (0.01 to 0.1%). V is TRBV4-1 and J is TRBJ2-1; a possible D gene is TRBD1 (6 bases). The V end lost 2 bases, the J end lost 4 bases, and 9 bases lay between the germline ends. Germline V gene data show CDR1 as MGHRA and CDR2 as YSYEKL. The CDR3 runs 14 residues. This chain's CDR3 is CASSQTGQYNEQFF. The CDR3 DNA sequence: TGCGCCAGCAGCCAAACGGGACAATACAATGAGCAGTTCTTC.

The chain links TRBV7-3 to TRBJ2-1, with D unclear. The CDR3 has 12 residues. Germline CDR1 is SGHTA and CDR2 is FQGTGA. V shed 8 bases and J shed 1 base, with 6 bases lying between them. The CDR3 DNA sequence: TGTGCCAGCGCAACTTCCTACAATGAGCAGTTCTTC. It specifies CASATSYNEQFF.

This clone was detected once. The chain employs TRBV7-9 and TRBJ2-7; no reliable D call. Per germline, CDR1 SEHNR and CDR2 FQNEAQ (reference sequence). The CDR3 has 11 amino acids. Trimming took off 5 bases at V and 4 bases at J, with 6 bases between the two ends. The CDR3 DNA reads as TGTGCCAGCAGCCCCGCATACGAGCAGTACTTC. Translated, it gives CASSPAYEQYF.

The chain is built from TRBV7-2 and TRBJ2-3; 9 bases align to TRBD2. The J segment lost 4 bases and the V segment lost 1 base, leaving 3 bases of the junction unmatched. The V gene's germline CDR1 is SGHTA and CDR2 FQGNSA. The CDR3 spans 15 residues. The CDR3 DNA reads as TGTGCCAGCAGCTTAGATCTAGCGGGATCAGATACGCAGTATTTT. Its translation: CASSLDLAGSDTQYF. The full variable domain, in which reference TRBV7-2 and TRBJ2-3 provide the parts outside the CDR3, is GAGVSQSPSNKVTEKGKDVELRCDPISGHTALYWYRQSLGQGLEFLIYFQGNSAPDKSGLPSDRFSAERTGGSVSTLTIQRTQQEDSAVYLCASSLDLAGSDTQYFGPGTRLTVL.

V usage is TRBV27 and J usage is TRBJ2-3, with TRBD1 as a possible D gene (7 bases). The CDR3 totals 16 residues. Germline lookup yields CDR1 MNHEY and CDR2 SMNVEV (reference sequence). V was cut by 4 bases and J by 2 bases, with 16 bases left in between. The CDR3 nucleotides are TGTGCCAGCAGTTCCCGTGGAGGGGGCACCACAGATACGCAGTATTTT. Translated, it gives CASSSRGGGTTDTQYF.

J is TRBJ2-7 and V is TRBV6-5; tentative D call: TRBD1 (5 bases). The CDR3 sequence is 15 residues long. V lost 0 bases and J lost 2, with 11 bases in between. From germline, CDR1 is MNHEY and CDR2 SVGAGI. CDR3 loop: CASSYSIGVTYEQYF. The CDR3 DNA follows: TGTGCCAGCAGTTACTCGATAGGGGTAACCTACGAGCAGTACTTC.

The chain has TRBV9 and TRBJ1-5; D is ambiguous. Germline V lookup: CDR1 SGDLS, CDR2 YYNGEE. Trimming stripped 0 bases from V and 6 bases from J, with 7 bases between. This CDR3 has 13 amino acids. CDR3 bases: TGTGCCAGCAGCGTAGGAACGGGTCAGCCCCAGCATTTT. It is translated as CASSVGTGQPQHF.

This clone occurred once. This chain links TRBV9 with TRBJ2-3, with D possibly TRBD1 on 5 matching bases. Germline CDR1 and CDR2: SGDLS and YYNGEE. This CDR3 is built from 14 residues. V shed 3 bases and J shed 2 bases, with 10 bases lying between them. This chain's CDR3 is CASSGGLYTDTQYF. DNA of the CDR3: TGTGCCAGCAGCGGGGGCCTATACACAGATACGCAGTATTTT.

The CDR3 sequence is CASGPGLAGSDTQYF. DNA of the CDR3: TGTGCCAGCGGACCGGGACTAGCGGGTTCAGATACGCAGTATTTT. The chain couples TRBV6-4 to TRBJ2-3, with 12 bases lining up with TRBD2. Germline loops: CDR1 MRHNA, CDR2 SNTAGT. V dropped 8 bases and J dropped 4; count of bases not matched to a gene: 7. The CDR3 is 15 amino acids.

The chain links TRBV27 to TRBJ2-7; 7 positions match TRBD1. The CDR3 covers 17 residues. The trim removed 0 bases at V and 3 bases at J, leaving 11 bases unmatched. Germline loops: CDR1 MNHEY, CDR2 SMNVEV (reference sequence). The CDR3 region is CASSLSPGTALHYEQYF. DNA of the CDR3: TGTGCCAGCAGTTTATCCCCAGGGACAGCTCTACACTACGAGCAGTACTTC.

The chain joins TRBV4-3 to TRBJ1-1, with no clear D. This CDR3 is 15 amino acids long. Germline assignment: CDR1 LGHNA and CDR2 YSLEER. The germline V and J ends were trimmed by 0 bases and 3 bases, with 11 bases remaining between them. The chain's CDR3 is CASSQDRERYTEAFF. CDR3 DNA: TGCGCCAGCAGCCAAGATCGTGAGAGGTACACTGAAGCTTTCTTT.

The chain recombines TRBV7-3 with TRBJ1-2; possible D gene TRBD1, 5 bases. CDR1 and CDR2 (germline): SGHTA, FQGTGA. The CDR3 runs to 13 residues. The V and J ends lost 4 bases and 7 bases respectively, with 13 bases between them. The CDR3 nucleotides are TGTGCCAGCAGCTCCGTGGGGGGTTTTGGCTACACCTTC. Protein sequence: CASSSVGGFGYTF.

The CDR3 region is CASSPDRGDEKLFF. The CDR3, as DNA: TGTGCCAGCTCACCCGACAGGGGTGACGAAAAACTGTTTTTT. V and J are TRBV18 and TRBJ1-4, with TRBD1 matching over 8 bases. J lost 8 bases, V lost 3 bases, and 5 bases had no gene match. The CDR3 loop spans 14 amino acids. The germline V gene encodes CDR1 KGHSH and CDR2 LQKENI.

This clone was detected once. The gene calls are TRBV7-9 and TRBJ2-3; unclear D gene. V lost 1 base, J lost 5 bases, and 7 bases lay in between. Looked up from germline, CDR1 is SEHNR and CDR2 is FQNEAQ (reference sequence). This CDR3 is built from 13 residues. DNA for the CDR3: TGTGCCAGCAGCTTAGTAACCGGAGATACGCAGTATTTT. Amino acid sequence: CASSLVTGDTQYF.

This clone was detected only once. The chain joins TRBV28 to TRBJ2-1, with D unresolved. Trimming stripped 8 bases from V and 10 bases from J, with 12 bases between. Germline V gene sequence: CDR1 MDHEN, CDR2 SYDVKM. The CDR3 length is 11 residues. DNA of the CDR3: TGTGCCAGCTCCTGGGGTTCCGAGCAGTTCTTC. It specifies CASSWGSEQFF.

The chain employs TRBV28 and TRBJ2-2, with 10 bases lining up with TRBD1. The CDR3 is made up of 18 amino acids. The germline CDR1 and CDR2 sequences are MDHEN and SYDVKM. Unmatched junction bases numbered 10, after V lost 3 bases and J lost 3 bases. CDR3 sequence: CASSFNGIGTGDTGELFF. In DNA form, the CDR3 reads TGTGCCAGCAGTTTTAACGGGATTGGGACAGGGGACACCGGGGAGCTGTTTTTT.